Below, 25 T cell receptor beta chains from the same sample are listed, as sequenced in a study of blood T cell repertoires in COVID-19. This table comes from immunoSEQ multiplex PCR, and its TCRdb copy is limited to in-frame clones, with some not included. The sample yields about 110,000 clones, over 65% seen once. The sequenced sample consisted of peripheral blood. The receptors were sampled from a woman in her fifties or sixties with acute or convalescent COVID-19.

This clone was seen once. V gene TRBV20-1 combines with J gene TRBJ2-5; possibly TRBD2 for D (5 bases). The CDR3 length is 11 residues. The germline gives CDR1 DFQATT, CDR2 SNEGSKA (reference sequence). Trimming cost V 7 bases and J 5 bases, with 11 bases left between them. The CDR3: CSVPPGETQYF. CDR3 nucleotides: TGCAGTGTCCCGCCGGGGGAGACCCAGTACTTC.

About this clone: It is unclear where the CDR3 begins or ends on the DNA, so no DNA is shown, and the CDR3 is as TCRdb lists it. The chain combines TRBV28 with TRBJ2-1; the tabulated D call, TRBD1, remains unverified against the DNA. Looked up from germline, CDR1 is MDHEN and CDR2 is SYDVKM. Counting both end residues, the CDR3 totals 14 amino acids. CDR3: CASSTSTEANEQFF.

The rearrangement joins TRBV30 to TRBJ2-1; D possibly corresponds to TRBD1 (5 bases). V was trimmed by 3 bases and J by 4 bases, leaving 16 bases between them. The germline CDR1 and CDR2 sequences are GTSNPN and SVGIG (reference sequence). CDR3 length: 15 residues. The CDR3 loop reads CAWSPRTGRYNEQFF. DNA for the CDR3: TGTGCCTGGAGCCCACGAACAGGCAGATACAATGAGCAGTTCTTC. The variable domain in full, with the rest retrieved from reference TRBV30 and TRBJ2-1, is SQTIHQWPATLVQPVGSPLSLECTVEGTSNPNLYWYRQAAGRGLQLLFYSVGIGQISSEVPQNLSASRPQDRQFILSSKKLLLSDSGFYLCAWSPRTGRYNEQFFGPGTRLTVL.

The chain carries TRBV19 and TRBJ2-1, with D perhaps matching TRBD2 (6 bases). The V gene lost 7 bases and the J gene lost 2 bases, with 15 bases spanning the gap. Germline CDR1 reads LNHDA; CDR2 reads SQIVND (reference sequence). There are 15 residues in the CDR3. The CDR3 DNA reads as TGTGCCAGTACCAAGACTAGTGTGGCCTACAATGAGCAGTTCTTC. Its protein product is CASTKTSVAYNEQFF.

This rearrangement joins TRBV27 to TRBJ1-1; D is unclear. The CDR3 spans 14 residues. CDR1 and CDR2 from the germline V gene are MNHEY and SMNVEV (reference sequence). V was shortened by 8 bases and J by 2 bases, with 15 bases between the two germline ends. The CDR3 DNA sequence: TGTGCCAGCGGAAGAAGCAGGTTTAACACTGAAGCTTTCTTT. Translating it yields CASGRSRFNTEAFF.

The chain links TRBV19 to TRBJ2-7; weak D call: TRBD2 (6 bases). Germline V gives CDR1 LNHDA, CDR2 SQIVND (reference sequence). The CDR3 totals 15 residues. The V end was cut by 2 bases, the J end by 0 bases, with 11 bases between. This CDR3 is CASSISGGSSYEQYF. The CDR3 nucleotides read TGTGCCAGTAGTATATCCGGGGGAAGCTCCTACGAGCAGTACTTC.

This chain links TRBV29-1 with TRBJ1-1; TRBD1 is a possible D gene (6 bases). With 7 bases removed from V and 5 bases from J, the gap between germline ends came to 14 bases. The CDR3 extends over 12 amino acids. Germline V lookup: CDR1 SQVTM, CDR2 ANQGSEA. The CDR3 nucleotides read TGCAGCGGGGGGCAGGGCTTGACTGAAGCTTTCTTT. Translating it yields CSGGQGLTEAFF.

The chain couples TRBV7-9 to TRBJ2-1; D possibly corresponds to TRBD2 (6 bases). V gave up 3 bases and J gave up 10 bases, with 16 bases separating them. Germline lookup yields CDR1 SEHNR and CDR2 FQNEAQ (reference sequence). The CDR3 contains 14 residues. The CDR3: CASSFSGAITEQFF. DNA of the CDR3: TGTGCCAGCAGCTTTAGCGGAGCCATAACGGAGCAGTTCTTC.

This clone was seen just once. The V call is TRBV21-1, the J call TRBJ1-1; no check of the table's D call, TRBD1, against the DNA was made. TRBV21-1 is a documented pseudogene. There are 18 residues in the CDR3. The CDR3 sequence: CASSKAAGVFSPNTEAFF. CDR3 coding DNA: TGTGCCAGCAGCAAAGCCGCAGGGGTGTTTTCCCCGAACACTGAAGCTTTCTTT.

This chain uses TRBV6-2 or TRBV6-3 with TRBJ2-7, with 10 bases identical to TRBD2. CDR3 size: 16 residues. The J segment lost 4 bases and the V segment lost 3 bases, leaving 9 bases of the junction unmatched. Germline V gene data show CDR1 as MNHEY and CDR2 as SVGEGT. The DNA of the CDR3 is TGTGCCAGCAGTTATCCCTCACTAGCGGGGAAATACGAGCAGTACTTC. Translating it yields CASSYPSLAGKYEQYF.

The rearrangement joins TRBV30 to TRBJ1-5, with a weak D call TRBD1 (6 bases). The CDR3 has 13 amino acids. Trimming removed 5 bases from V and 4 bases from J, with 12 bases in between. CDR1 and CDR2 (germline): GTSNPN, SVGIG (reference sequence). Here the CDR3 DNA reads TGTGCCTGGGGTGACAGGATTAATCAGCCCCAGCATTTT. Its protein product is CAWGDRINQPQHF.

The chain recombines TRBV5-4 with TRBJ1-4, with unresolved D. The CDR3 has 13 amino acids. CDR1 and CDR2 from the germline V gene are SGHNT and YYREEE (reference sequence). Trimming left V 4 bases short and J 8 bases short, with 12 bases between. For the CDR3, the DNA is TGTGCCAGCAGCAGGATTGGAGACGAAAAACTGTTTTTT. Translation: CASSRIGDEKLFF.

The chain joins TRBV5-1 to TRBJ1-2, with 11 bases aligning to TRBD1. Germline V gene data show CDR1 as SGHRS and CDR2 as YFSETQ. Unmatched junction bases numbered 10, after V lost 1 base and J lost 8 bases. The CDR3 consists of 16 residues. The CDR3 DNA sequence: TGCGCCAGCAGCTTGCCCCTGACGGGACAGGGGGAAGGCTACACCTTC. The encoded protein is CASSLPLTGQGEGYTF.

V and J are TRBV25-1 and TRBJ1-1, with D unclear. Per the germline V gene, CDR1 is MGHDK and CDR2 is SYGVNS. The CDR3 length is 11 residues. V was cut by 10 bases and J by 5 bases, with 11 bases left in between. The CDR3 here is CAIGEATEAFF. The CDR3 coding sequence is TGTGCCATTGGGGAGGCAACTGAAGCTTTCTTT.

In its sample, this clone was seen a few times. The CDR3 DNA follows: TGTGCCAGCAGTCCGACCGGGGAGGTAAAACTGTTTTTT. This gives the protein CASSPTGEVKLFF. This chain uses TRBV12-3 or TRBV12-4 with TRBJ1-4; D unresolved. Trimming took 5 bases from V and 10 from J, leaving 14 bases between them. This CDR3 comprises 13 residues.

The J gene is TRBJ2-1, the V gene TRBV9; D is possibly TRBD1 (5 bases). Deletions cut 4 bases from V and 5 bases from J, with 16 bases between. The germline gives CDR1 SGDLS, CDR2 YYNGEE. This CDR3 spans 15 amino acids. CDR3 DNA sequence: TGTGCCAGCAGCCCGACTCTAGACAGCAACAATGAGCAGTTCTTC. Protein: CASSPTLDSNNEQFF.

The chain employs TRBV6-2 or TRBV6-3 and TRBJ1-5; unclear D gene. Trimming took off 2 bases at V and 5 bases at J, with 7 bases between the two ends. Germline V gene lookup returns CDR1 MNHEY and CDR2 SVGEGT. The CDR3 is 13 amino acids. The CDR3 DNA reads as TGTGCCAGCAGTTACCGGGAGGATCAGCCCCAGCATTTT. This encodes CASSYREDQPQHF.

The chain combines TRBV4-3 with TRBJ1-6; D is unclear. Germline assignment: CDR1 LGHNA and CDR2 YSLEER. The V end lost 1 base, the J end lost 8 bases, and 15 bases lay between the germline ends. The CDR3 is 16 residues long. This CDR3 is CASSQGVSLRDSPLHF. The CDR3 region has the DNA TGCGCCAGCAGCCAAGGGGTATCACTCCGGGATTCACCCCTCCACTTT.

This chain uses TRBV19 with TRBJ2-1; possible D gene TRBD1, 6 bases. Germline V CDR1 and CDR2: LNHDA, SQIVND (reference sequence). V lost 4 bases, J lost 2 bases, and 21 bases lay in between. The CDR3 sequence is 18 residues long. The CDR3 spells CASSNLPDQGPTYNEQFF. The CDR3 DNA sequence: TGTGCCAGTAGTAACTTACCAGATCAGGGGCCCACCTACAATGAGCAGTTCTTC. The complete variable domain, with remaining parts taken from reference TRBV19 and TRBJ2-1, reads DGGITQSPKYLFRKEGQNVTLSCEQNLNHDAMYWYRQDPGQGLRLIYYSQIVNDFQKGDIAEGYSVSREKKESFPLTVTSAQKNPTAFYLCASSNLPDQGPTYNEQFFGPGTRLTVL.

The rearrangement joins TRBV2 to TRBJ2-7; 7 bases map to TRBD1. The CDR3 is 14 residues long. Per germline, CDR1 SNHLY and CDR2 FYNNEI. J gave up 3 bases and V 5 bases, and 7 bases lay outside the gene matches. CDR3 region: CASSLQGRNYEQYF. Written as DNA, the CDR3 is TGTGCCAGCAGTTTACAGGGGAGAAACTACGAGCAGTACTTC.

The chain is built from TRBV11-2 and TRBJ1-2; 7 nucleotides agree with TRBD1. The CDR3 has 16 amino acids. V was pared by 0 bases and J by 4 bases, with 8 bases of the junction left unmatched. Germline loops: CDR1 SGHAT, CDR2 FQNNGV. The CDR3 sequence: CASSLDGTAPGYGYTF. The CDR3 coding sequence is TGTGCCAGCAGCTTAGATGGGACAGCACCAGGCTATGGCTACACCTTC.

The CDR3 DNA reads as TGTGCCAGCAGCTCGGGACTAGCATCAGATACGCAGTATTTT. This translates into CASSSGLASDTQYF. The chain has TRBV3-1 (or the pseudogene TRBV3-2) and TRBJ2-3; TRBD2 matches at 9 bases. This CDR3 contains 14 residues. Germline lookup yields CDR1 LGHDT and CDR2 YNNKEL (reference sequence). The V gene end was trimmed by 5 bases and the J gene end by 4 bases; junction bases not matched to a gene: 4.

The chain joins TRBV12-5 to TRBJ2-5; the D gene is possibly TRBD2 (6 bases). Germline V CDR1 and CDR2: LGHNT, FRNRAP. CDR3 length: 13 amino acids. Trimming removed 7 bases from V and 3 bases from J, with 12 bases in between. In DNA, the CDR3 is TGTGCTAGTGCGGGGAGGAAAGAAGAGACCCAGTACTTC. It translates to CASAGRKEETQYF.

The V gene is TRBV18, the J gene TRBJ2-3; TRBD2 matches 7 bases. Germline assignment: CDR1 KGHSH and CDR2 LQKENI. V lost 3 bases, J lost 11 bases, and 14 bases stayed unmatched. The CDR3 sequence is 15 residues long. The CDR3 spells CASSPPSGRLGMQYF. CDR3 bases: TGTGCCAGCTCACCGCCTAGCGGCCGCCTGGGGATGCAGTATTTT.

This chain connects TRBV9 to TRBJ1-2, with 7 bases lining up with TRBD1. Trimming at V came to 4 bases and at J to 4 bases, leaving 10 bases not matched to a gene. The CDR3 contains 15 residues. Germline-derived CDR1 and CDR2 are SGDLS and YYNGEE. CDR3 sequence: CASSLGGTAGYGYTF. CDR3 sequence (DNA): TGTGCCAGCAGCCTAGGAGGGACAGCGGGCTATGGCTACACCTTC.